A selection of T cell receptor beta chains follows, all from one sample in a study of cytomegalovirus exposure and HLA in healthy donors. Sequencing was performed with immunoSEQ multiplex PCR; in TCRdb, only in-frame clones are kept and a portion is missing. This sample has fewer than 200,000 clones, with approximately 71% found just once. The sequencing sample was made of PBMCs. The source of these receptors is a woman aged 18-35 years in good health and CMV-seropositive. CDR3s include the opening cysteine and the closing phenylalanine or tryptophan. The order of the fields is V gene, D gene, J gene, clone size, CDR3 DNA, CDR3 protein. D genes are given only for firm matches. The size of a clone is reported for some rows only, either as once, few or many, or as a class for expanded clones.

V: TRBV9; D: .; J: TRBJ1-4; size: .; DNA: TGTGCCAGCAGCACCGCAGGGGCAACTAATGAAAAACTGTTTTTT; CDR3: CASSTAGATNEKLFF
V: TRBV7-2; D: .; J: TRBJ1-2; size: .; DNA: TGTGCCAGCAGCCTATTTTCGACTGCTCCTCCTTCTAACTATGGCTACACCTTC; CDR3: CASSLFSTAPPSNYGYTF
V: TRBV7-2; D: .; J: TRBJ1-2; size: .; DNA: TGTGCCAGCAGGCAAGCCCGAGACTATGGCTACACCTTC; CDR3: CASRQARDYGYTF
V: TRBV7-9; D: TRBD1; J: TRBJ1-4; size: .; DNA: TGTGCCAGCAGCTTAGCGTTGGGGACAGCCCTCATTGAAAAACTGTTTTTT; CDR3: CASSLALGTALIEKLFF
V: TRBV18; D: .; J: TRBJ1-3; size: .; DNA: TGTGCCAGCTCAGAGGAACTGAGCTCTGGAAACACCATATATTTT; CDR3: CASSEELSSGNTIYF
V: TRBV25-1; D: TRBD1; J: TRBJ1-5; size: .; DNA: TGTGCCAGCAGTGAAAGCAGGGGGGATAATCAGCCCCAGCATTTT; CDR3: CASSESRGDNQPQHF
V: TRBV7-9; D: .; J: TRBJ2-1; size: .; DNA: TGTGCCAGCAGCCCTACCCGGCGGTACAATGAGCAGTTCTTC; CDR3: CASSPTRRYNEQFF
V: TRBV7-9; D: .; J: TRBJ2-5; size: .; DNA: TGTGCCAGCAGCTCCCTTAGAGGGAACCAAGAGACCCAGTACTTC; CDR3: CASSSLRGNQETQYF
V: TRBV11-2; D: .; J: TRBJ2-5; size: .; DNA: TGTGCCAGCAGCTCTGAGACCCAGTACTTC; CDR3: CASSSETQYF
V: TRBV7-8; D: TRBD2; J: TRBJ2-2; size: .; DNA: TGTGCCAGCAGCTTCCCCCTCCTAGCGGGGGGCCGCACCGGGGAGCTGTTTTTT; CDR3: CASSFPLLAGGRTGELFF
V: TRBV7-2; D: .; J: TRBJ2-7; size: .; DNA: TGTGCCAGCAGCTTTGCGTACGAGCAGTACTTC; CDR3: CASSFAYEQYF
V: TRBV4-3; D: .; J: TRBJ1-6; size: .; DNA: TGCGCCAGCAGCCAAGTGCCGGGGATGGGATCACCCCTCCACTTT; CDR3: CASSQVPGMGSPLHF
V: TRBV6-1; D: .; J: TRBJ1-2; size: .; DNA: TGTGCCAGCAAGGCAGGGACTAACTATGGCTACACCTTC; CDR3: CASKAGTNYGYTF
V: TRBV29-1; D: .; J: TRBJ2-1; size: .; DNA: TGCAGCTTCTGGGGCCCCCGGCCTTCCTACAATGAGCAGTTCTTC; CDR3: CSFWGPRPSYNEQFF
V: TRBV29-1; D: .; J: TRBJ2-5; size: .; DNA: TGCAGCGTTGGGTCCGGGCAAGAGACCCAGTACTTC; CDR3: CSVGSGQETQYF
V: TRBV5-4; D: TRBD1; J: TRBJ2-7; size: .; DNA: TGTGCCAGCAGCTTGGGGGGTGAGACAGGGGTCAACGAGCAGTACTTC; CDR3: CASSLGGETGVNEQYF
V: TRBV28; D: TRBD2; J: TRBJ2-7; size: .; DNA: TGTGCCAGCAGTCCCACCGGGGGGGGGCAAAACTCCTACGAGCAGTACTTC; CDR3: CASSPTGGGQNSYEQYF
V: TRBV28; D: .; J: TRBJ1-2; size: few; DNA: TGTGCCAGCAGTTTAAGGGGAGGCTACACCTTC; CDR3: CASSLRGGYTF
V: TRBV7-6; D: TRBD2; J: TRBJ2-3; size: few; DNA: TGTGCCAGCAGAACTAGCGGGGATTCAGATACGCAGTATTTT; CDR3: CASRTSGDSDTQYF
V: TRBV18; D: .; J: TRBJ2-7; size: .; DNA: TGTGCCAGCTCGGCAGGGCGGTACTACGAGCAGTACTTC; CDR3: CASSAGRYYEQYF
V: TRBV19; D: .; J: TRBJ2-2; size: .; DNA: TGTGCCAGTAGGAAAACAGCAAACACCGGGGAGCTGTTTTTT; CDR3: CASRKTANTGELFF
V: TRBV23-1; D: TRBD1; J: TRBJ1-2; size: few; DNA: TGCGCCAGCAGTCACCTCGACAGGGACTATGGCTACACCTTC; CDR3: CASSHLDRDYGYTF
V: TRBV30; D: TRBD1; J: TRBJ2-4; size: .; DNA: TGTGCCTGGAGTGCAACCGACAGGGGTCGGGGCATTCAGTACTTC; CDR3: CAWSATDRGRGIQYF
V: TRBV6-1; D: TRBD1; J: TRBJ1-5; size: once; DNA: TGTGCCAGCAGTGATGAGACAGGGGGCAGTCAGCCCCAGCATTTT; CDR3: CASSDETGGSQPQHF
V: TRBV13; D: .; J: TRBJ2-2; size: .; DNA: TGTGCCAGCAGCCCGGGGGACTTTTACACCGGGGAGCTGTTTTTT; CDR3: CASSPGDFYTGELFF
V: TRBV5-4; D: .; J: TRBJ1-1; size: .; DNA: TGTGCCAGCAGCTTGGCTCAACAGTTGAACACTGAAGCTTTCTTT; CDR3: CASSLAQQLNTEAFF
V: TRBV6-1; D: .; J: TRBJ1-1; size: .; DNA: TGTGCCAGCAGTCCTGGACACAACGCTGCCACTGAAGCTTTCTTT; CDR3: CASSPGHNAATEAFF
V: TRBV7-2; D: TRBD2; J: TRBJ2-2; size: .; DNA: TGTGCCAGCAGGCCAACTAGCGGGGAGGTGGAGCTGTTTTTT; CDR3: CASRPTSGEVELFF
V: TRBV5-1; D: .; J: TRBJ2-5; size: .; DNA: TGCGCCAGCAGCTCCTATACTGAGAAAGAGACCCAGTACTTC; CDR3: CASSSYTEKETQYF
V: TRBV14; D: .; J: TRBJ1-1; size: .; DNA: TGTGCCAGCAGCCAAACCTTCCCAGAGGGAGCTTTCTTT; CDR3: CASSQTFPEGAFF
V: TRBV4-3; D: .; J: TRBJ2-1; size: .; DNA: TGCGCCAGCAGCCAAGTATTATATAGGGGTAATGAGCAGTTCTTC; CDR3: CASSQVLYRGNEQFF
V: TRBV4-2; D: .; J: TRBJ2-3; size: .; DNA: TGTGCCAGCAGCCAAGATCCAAACACAGATACGCAGTATTTT; CDR3: CASSQDPNTDTQYF
V: TRBV7-2; D: .; J: TRBJ2-3; size: .; DNA: TGTGCCAGCAGCTTACAGGGCAGTAGCACAGATACGCAGTATTTT; CDR3: CASSLQGSSTDTQYF
V: TRBV12-2; D: .; J: TRBJ2-5; size: .; DNA: TGTGCAAGTCGCCCCACAGGGTCGCGGGAGACCCAGTACTTC; CDR3: CASRPTGSRETQYF
V: TRBV5-8; D: .; J: TRBJ1-6; size: .; DNA: TGTGCCAGCAGCTTGGGGGACACCCTTTCACCCCTCCACTTT; CDR3: CASSLGDTLSPLHF
V: TRBV6-1; D: TRBD2; J: TRBJ2-7; size: .; DNA: TGTGCCAGCAGAGTTGAGGTAGCGGGGTCCTACGAGCAGTACTTC; CDR3: CASRVEVAGSYEQYF
V: TRBV15; D: .; J: TRBJ2-2; size: .; DNA: TGTGCCACCAGCAGAGGGGGCCAGGGGAAAACGGGGGAGCTGTTTTTT; CDR3: CATSRGGQGKTGELFF
V: TRBV4-2; D: TRBD2; J: TRBJ2-1; size: .; DNA: TGTGCCAGCAGCCAAGAGGCTAGCGGGGGGGCCAGTGAGCAGTTCTTC; CDR3: CASSQEASGGASEQFF
V: TRBV5-4; D: TRBD1; J: TRBJ2-1; size: .; DNA: TGTGCCAGCAGCTTTGGCCCCTGGGCTCCGGGACAGGGTAACCATGAGCAGTTCTTC; CDR3: CASSFGPWAPGQGNHEQFF
V: TRBV4-3; D: .; J: TRBJ1-2; size: few; DNA: TGCGCCAGCAGCCAAGATTTGGTGAGCTACTGGAGATGTGGCTACACCTTC; CDR3: CASSQDLVSYWRCGYTF
V: TRBV2; D: .; J: TRBJ1-5; size: .; DNA: TGTGCCAGCAACACCAATAGCAATCAGCCCCAGCATTTT; CDR3: CASNTNSNQPQHF
V: TRBV5-6; D: TRBD1; J: TRBJ2-7; size: .; DNA: TGTGCCAGCAGCTTGGGGACAGGGGGCGACACCCTCAACTACGAGCAGTACTTC; CDR3: CASSLGTGGDTLNYEQYF
V: TRBV30; D: TRBD1; J: TRBJ1-1; size: once; DNA: TGTGCCTGGAGCGTAACCGGGACAGCTGATTTCTTT; CDR3: CAWSVTGTADFF
V: TRBV7-9; D: TRBD1; J: TRBJ2-7; size: .; DNA: TGTGCCAGCAGCTTCCAATCCGGGACAGAGGACGAGCAGTACTTC; CDR3: CASSFQSGTEDEQYF
V: TRBV7-9; D: .; J: TRBJ1-2; size: .; DNA: TGTGCCAGCAGCTTGGGGGCCAGCGGCTATGGCTACACCTTC; CDR3: CASSLGASGYGYTF
V: TRBV30; D: TRBD2; J: TRBJ2-2; size: .; DNA: TGTGCCTGGACCCGAGCGGGGGGGGCGCCGGTTTCCGGGGAGCTGTTTTTT; CDR3: CAWTRAGGAPVSGELFF
V: TRBV18; D: .; J: TRBJ2-5; size: .; DNA: TGTGCCAGCTCACCTCCGGTCCGAGAGACCCAGTACTTC; CDR3: CASSPPVRETQYF
V: TRBV7-9; D: .; J: TRBJ1-2; size: .; DNA: TGTGCCAGCAGCGACTCTCTGGTCGACAGGCACTATGGCTACACCTTC; CDR3: CASSDSLVDRHYGYTF
V: TRBV7-3; D: TRBD1; J: TRBJ2-2; size: .; DNA: TGTGCCAGCAGCAGACAGGGCTCCGGGGAGCTGTTTTTT; CDR3: CASSRQGSGELFF
V: TRBV28; D: .; J: TRBJ2-7; size: .; DNA: TGTGCCAGCATAAGGGGGTCAGAGCAGTACTTC; CDR3: CASIRGSEQYF
V: TRBV9; D: .; J: TRBJ2-1; size: .; DNA: TGTGCCAGCAGCGTAGGGAACGGGGATTACAATGAGCAGTTCTTC; CDR3: CASSVGNGDYNEQFF
V: TRBV11-3; D: TRBD1; J: TRBJ2-1; size: .; DNA: TGTGCCAGCAGCGCGGGACAGGGGGACGACAATGAGCAGTTCTTC; CDR3: CASSAGQGDDNEQFF
V: TRBV5-5; D: .; J: TRBJ2-3; size: .; DNA: TGTGCCAGCAGCCCGGAGGGCTGGTATAGCACAGATACGCAGTATTTT; CDR3: CASSPEGWYSTDTQYF
V: TRBV27; D: .; J: TRBJ1-6; size: few; DNA: TGTGCCAGCAGTTTATCGTCAGGGCTCTTGGCACCCCTCCACTTT; CDR3: CASSLSSGLLAPLHF
V: TRBV19; D: .; J: TRBJ2-1; size: .; DNA: TGTGCCAGTAGTATGGCCAGCTCCTACAATGAGCAGTTCTTC; CDR3: CASSMASSYNEQFF
V: TRBV5-8; D: TRBD1; J: TRBJ1-4; size: .; DNA: TGTGCCAGCAGCCGCTACAGGGGACTCGCAACTAATGAAAAACTGTTTTTT; CDR3: CASSRYRGLATNEKLFF